This T cell receptor (beta chain) was sequenced during a study of CD8 T cells in Susac syndrome. Random-hexamer reverse transcription was applied to about 0.5 to 1 ug RNA. By means of immunoSEQ multiplex PCR, TCR beta CDR3 spanning 54 Vbeta and 13 Jbeta underwent amplification. TCRdb used MiXCR to reprocess the immunoSEQ multiplex PCR reads, holding one entry per CDR3 protein. The sample has some 150,000 distinct CDR3 sequences; around 95% are singletons. From germline, CDR1 is DFQATT and CDR2 SNEGSKA (reference sequence). The CDR3 sequence is 12 residues long. The V end was cut by 5 bases, the J end by 7 bases, with 12 bases between.

The chain employs TRBV20-1 and TRBJ1-5; D might be TRBD1 (5 bases). Sequencing was carried out using CD8+ T cells from PBMCs. The receptor was isolated from a human donor with multiple sclerosis. In DNA, the CDR3 is TGCAGTGCTCAGGAGGGGAGCCAGCCCCAGCATTTT. It encodes CSAQEGSQPQHF.